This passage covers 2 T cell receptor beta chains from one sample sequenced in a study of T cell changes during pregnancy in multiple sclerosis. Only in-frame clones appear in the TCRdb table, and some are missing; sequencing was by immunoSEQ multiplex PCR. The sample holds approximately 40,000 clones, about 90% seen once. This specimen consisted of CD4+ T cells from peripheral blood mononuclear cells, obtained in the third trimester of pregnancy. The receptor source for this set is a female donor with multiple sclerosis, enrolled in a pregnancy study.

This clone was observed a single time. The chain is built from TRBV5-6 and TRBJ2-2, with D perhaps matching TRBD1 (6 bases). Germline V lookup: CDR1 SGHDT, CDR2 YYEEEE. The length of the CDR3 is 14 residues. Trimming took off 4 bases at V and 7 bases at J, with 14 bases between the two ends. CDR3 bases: TGTGCCAGCAGCCCGAAAAACAGGGTCGGGGAGCTGTTTTTT. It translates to CASSPKNRVGELFF.

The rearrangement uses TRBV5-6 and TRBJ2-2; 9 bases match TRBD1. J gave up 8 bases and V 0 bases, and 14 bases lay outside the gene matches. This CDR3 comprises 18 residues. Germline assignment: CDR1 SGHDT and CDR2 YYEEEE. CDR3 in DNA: TGTGCCAGCAGCTTGGTGGTATATCAACAGGGGGCCCCAGGGGAGCTGTTTTTT. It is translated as CASSLVVYQQGAPGELFF.